Listed below are T cell receptor beta chains from one sample, sequenced in a study of blood T cells in healthy people across ages. TCRdb fed the 5' RACE reads into MiXCR, producing one record per CDR3 protein. The data show about 1.8 million distinct CDR3 sequences, 49% seen once. The material sequenced was blood. The receptor source for this set is a woman between 35 and 50 years old in good health. Each CDR3 is given with its conserved first and last residue. A D gene is named only where the DNA matches it firmly. Clone size is given for some rows only: seen once, a few or many times, or a class if the clone is expanded.

V: TRBV6-1
J: TRBJ2-1
D: -
size: -
CDR3: CASSEWTQAYNEQFF
DNA: TGTGCCAGCAGTGAATGGACACAGGCCTACAATGAGCAGTTCTTC

V: TRBV6-2/TRBV6-3
J: TRBJ2-5
D: TRBD2
size: few
CDR3: CASSYSKGTSGNQETQYF
DNA: TGTGCCAGCAGTTACTCGAAAGGGACTAGCGGGAACCAAGAGACCCAGTACTTC

V: TRBV7-8
J: TRBJ1-2
D: -
size: few
CDR3: CASSLGPSYNYGYTF
DNA: TGTGCCAGCAGCTTAGGGCCGTCGTATAACTATGGCTACACCTTC

V: TRBV29-1
J: TRBJ1-4
D: -
size: -
CDR3: CSVATGTSNEKLFF
DNA: TGCAGCGTCGCGACCGGGACATCGAACGAAAAACTGTTTTTT

V: TRBV27
J: TRBJ1-2
D: -
size: -
CDR3: CASRIGPSYGYTF
DNA: TGTGCCAGCAGGATCGGGCCGAGCTATGGCTACACCTTC

V: TRBV7-2
J: TRBJ1-1
D: -
size: -
CDR3: CASSLARTAEAFF
DNA: TGTGCCAGCAGCTTAGCGAGGACGGCTGAAGCTTTCTTT

V: TRBV5-1
J: TRBJ2-7
D: -
size: -
CDR3: CASSGTNRASYEQYF
DNA: TGCGCCAGCAGCGGGACCAACAGGGCCTCCTACGAGCAGTACTTC

V: TRBV10-3
J: TRBJ1-5
D: -
size: many
CDR3: CAISEGNQPQHF
DNA: TGTGCCATCAGTGAGGGCAATCAGCCCCAGCATTTT

V: TRBV6-2/TRBV6-3
J: TRBJ2-6
D: -
size: -
CDR3: CASSYGGSGANALTF
DNA: TGTGCCAGCAGTTACGGAGGGTCTGGGGCCAACGCCCTGACTTTC

V: TRBV4-3
J: TRBJ2-1
D: -
size: -
CDR3: CASSQGRDYNEQFF
DNA: TGCGCCAGCAGCCAAGGGAGGGATTACAATGAGCAGTTCTTC

V: TRBV29-1
J: TRBJ1-2
D: -
size: -
CDR3: CSVDHGDYGYTF
DNA: TGCAGCGTTGACCACGGGGATTATGGCTACACCTTC

V: TRBV3-1
J: TRBJ1-2
D: TRBD1
size: -
CDR3: CASRDRSTNYGYTF
DNA: TGTGCCAGCCGGGACAGGTCGACTAACTATGGCTACACCTTC

V: TRBV6-2/TRBV6-3
J: TRBJ2-5
D: -
size: few
CDR3: CASSYSVRYQETQYF
DNA: TGTGCCAGCAGTTACTCGGTCCGCTACCAAGAGACCCAGTACTTC

V: TRBV10-1
J: TRBJ2-2
D: -
size: many
CDR3: CASSESCRFTGELFF
DNA: TGCGCCAGCAGTGAGTCGTGTCGTTTCACCGGGGAGCTGTTTTTT

V: TRBV6-1
J: TRBJ2-7
D: -
size: -
CDR3: CASSLNRWPYEQYF
DNA: TGTGCCAGCAGTCTGAACAGGTGGCCCTACGAGCAGTACTTC

V: TRBV20-1
J: TRBJ2-3
D: -
size: few
CDR3: CSARGAGGDTQYF
DNA: TGCAGTGCCCGTGGCGCAGGTGGTGATACGCAGTATTTT

V: TRBV5-1
J: TRBJ2-1
D: TRBD2
size: few
CDR3: CASSFLAGNNEQFF
DNA: TGCGCCAGCAGCTTTTTAGCGGGGAACAATGAGCAGTTCTTC

V: TRBV6-2/TRBV6-3
J: TRBJ2-5
D: -
size: -
CDR3: CASRQSQTQYF
DNA: TGTGCCAGCAGGCAATCGCAGACCCAGTACTTC

V: TRBV29-1
J: TRBJ1-2
D: -
size: few
CDR3: CSVGLGKSNYGYTF
DNA: TGCAGCGTGGGTTTGGGAAAGTCAAACTATGGCTACACCTTC

V: TRBV25-1
J: TRBJ2-5
D: -
size: once
CDR3: CASSELGAQETQYF
DNA: TGTGCCAGCAGTGAACTCGGGGCTCAAGAGACCCAGTACTTC

V: TRBV12-3/TRBV12-4
J: TRBJ2-5
D: TRBD2
size: -
CDR3: CASSFGGGAEQYF
DNA: TGTGCCAGCAGTTTCGGCGGGGGGGCGGAGCAGTACTTC

V: TRBV20-1
J: TRBJ1-2
D: TRBD1
size: -
CDR3: CSARGGRDRGNGYTF
DNA: TGCAGTGCTAGAGGGGGCCGGGACAGGGGAAATGGCTACACCTTC